Listed below are T cell receptor beta chains from one sample, sequenced in a study of Ad26.COV2.S vaccination and SARS-CoV-2 variants. Measured with immunoSEQ multiplex PCR; TCRdb has only the in-frame clones, and not every one. The sample consists of fewer than 900,000 clones, around 92% of them appearing once. The sample here was peripheral blood, taken in a trial of Ad26.COV2.S vaccine versus placebo. These receptors originate from a person aged 18-60 years who received the Ad26.COV2.S COVID-19 vaccine or a placebo. The CDR3 runs from the conserved cysteine through the conserved F or W. The D gene is left open where the match is weak. Not all rows give a size; the values are once, few, many and, for expanded clones, a class.

clone_size: .; j_call: TRBJ2-2; v_call: TRBV2; cdr3_length: 13; d_call: TRBD1; cdr3_nt: TGTGCCAGTGACAGGGAGAACACCGGGGAGCTGTTTTTT; cdr3_aa: CASDRENTGELFF
clone_size: few; j_call: TRBJ1-1; v_call: TRBV9; cdr3_length: 16; d_call: .; cdr3_nt: TGTGCCAGCAGCCCCGACCTCGGCAGGGTCAACACTGAAGCTTTCTTT; cdr3_aa: CASSPDLGRVNTEAFF
clone_size: once; j_call: TRBJ2-3; v_call: TRBV11-3; cdr3_length: 14; d_call: .; cdr3_nt: TGTGCCAGCAGCCGGGGTACCTACACAGATACGCAGTATTTT; cdr3_aa: CASSRGTYTDTQYF
clone_size: .; j_call: TRBJ1-2; v_call: TRBV7-8; cdr3_length: 13; d_call: .; cdr3_nt: TGTGCCAGCAGCCCCGGGACTAACTATGGCTACACCTTC; cdr3_aa: CASSPGTNYGYTF
clone_size: .; j_call: TRBJ2-1; v_call: TRBV6-6; cdr3_length: 14; d_call: .; cdr3_nt: TGTGCCAGCAGAGGCAGGGAGACTAGCAATGAGCAGTTCTTC; cdr3_aa: CASRGRETSNEQFF
clone_size: .; j_call: TRBJ2-7; v_call: TRBV25-1; cdr3_length: 14; d_call: TRBD1; cdr3_nt: TGTGCCAGCAGTGGGACAGGGGGCTTTCACGAGCAGTACTTC; cdr3_aa: CASSGTGGFHEQYF
clone_size: .; j_call: TRBJ2-6; v_call: TRBV15; cdr3_length: 18; d_call: .; cdr3_nt: TGTGCCACCAGCAGGCTGAAGAGTACGAGCTCTGGGGCCAACGTCCTGACTTTC; cdr3_aa: CATSRLKSTSSGANVLTF
clone_size: .; j_call: TRBJ1-4; v_call: TRBV12-2; cdr3_length: 18; d_call: .; cdr3_nt: TGTGCAAGTCGATTTACGCCAGCGGGGGGCGCAACTAATGAAAAACTGTTTTTT; cdr3_aa: CASRFTPAGGATNEKLFF
clone_size: .; j_call: TRBJ1-6; v_call: TRBV30; cdr3_length: 15; d_call: .; cdr3_nt: TGTGCCTGGAGCGACCTATCCTCCTATAATTCACCCCTCCACTTT; cdr3_aa: CAWSDLSSYNSPLHF
clone_size: .; j_call: TRBJ2-5; v_call: TRBV3-1/TRBV3-2; cdr3_length: 12; d_call: .; cdr3_nt: TGTGCCAGCAGCCAAGAAAGAGAGACCCAGTACTTC; cdr3_aa: CASSQERETQYF